This record covers a single TCR beta chain. The clone's antigen remains unknown. No base quality values were provided; no much bigger clone lies one nucleotide off. TCRbeta CDR3 regions were amplified from genomic DNA using the immunoSEQ Assay, a bias-controlled multiplex PCR. Processing in the source paper ran as follows. Nucleated cell counts per sample were estimated from amplification of reference gene primers within the assay. Sequence reads were collapsed and filtered to measure the absolute abundance of every unique TCRbeta CDR3 rearrangement. Productive Simpson clonality was computed per sample as the square root of Simpson's diversity index over productive rearrangements. TCRdb holds this immuneACCESS table with in-frame rearrangements only. Some clones are missing; in checked studies, unresolved V genes explain under half, and the rest has no known cause. V and J calls and clone size come straight from that table; D and trimming were deduced from the DNA. In this sample the table shows about 240,000 clones, around 84% of which occur a single time. Clones ranked in the top ten supply under 9% of the sample.

The CDR3 runs 16 residues from the cysteine to the phenylalanine. The sequence is cut down to CDR3 DNA, 48 bases in frame from base 1. V lost 3 bases and J lost 7 bases, and the count of bases not matched to a germline gene is 12. The CDR1 and CDR2 encoded by the germline V gene are LGHNA and YSLEER. The data stem from a study of blood T cell repertoires in COVID-19 (dated by TCRdb to 2020 to 2021). As for the study more broadly: Samples from collaborators originated in the United States, Italy and Spain and spanned both the acute and convalescent phases of COVID-19. The prospective study material was composed of cDNA or gDNA derived from T cells, B-cell-depleted T cells, or PBMCs. Deeply sampled blood TCRbeta repertoires from subjects exposed to, actively infected with, or recovered from COVID-19 were included in the dataset. The repertoires were made available in a free public database intended to serve as a resource for research on the immune response to SARS-CoV-2. The samples were drawn from two sources: the first 160 participants of the ongoing ImmuneRACE study, and 950 to 1,500 subjects contributed by 6 global collaborators. Sample metadata almost always included a de-identified subject ID, COVID-19 status, age in years and sex. HLA class I and class II types, where available, came from metadata supplied by the sample provider rather than from assay-based typing.

Results the study describes overall, beyond this receptor: The amount of clinical and demographic metadata varied by source and participant and was provided uncurated.

Each collaborating institution followed its own protocols to collect whole blood in K2EDTA tubes. For TCRbeta analysis, collaborator samples were shipped as frozen whole blood, as isolated PBMCs, or as DNA extracted from either sample type. This TCR was sampled from a woman in her 70s with active or convalescent COVID-19. Sequenced sample: peripheral blood. The chain uses TRBV4-3 and TRBJ1-2; 9 central nucleotides agree with TRBD1. The nucleotide sequence is given as TGCGCCAGCAGCCACGTTGCGACAGGGGGGGTTGGTGGCTACACCTTC. Its protein is CASSHVATGGVGGYTF.